What follows is one TCR beta chain and its context. This clone's antigen is unknown. Per-base qualities were not stored, and no clone one base away is much larger. Libraries were constructed by 5' RACE. The instrument given in TCRdb is Illumina HiSeq 2500. The second PCR ran for roughly 7 to 12 cycles and used a J-beta primer mix along with a sample-barcoded 5' primer. Each TCR beta cDNA molecule received a unique molecular identifier from a template-switch 5' adaptor carrying 12 random nucleotides. Each sample yielded at least 2.5 million CDR3-containing paired-end reads. The Mint cDNA synthesis kit, primed by a TRBC-specific oligonucleotide, was used to synthesize first-strand cDNA from all RNA. Following uracil-DNA glycosylase treatment, a first 18-cycle PCR with universal primers M1SS and BC2_uni_R was performed on all cDNA. Per the source publication's procedure: Each sample was normalized by randomly selecting 1 million high-quality reads, each carrying a distinct molecular identifier. Reads with shared molecular identifiers were discarded instead of being binned into consensus sequences. MiTCR, set to a Q25 quality threshold and the strictest error-elimination algorithm, was used for CDR3 identification, clonotype clustering and error correction. A nonparametric unseen species model with Euler transformation was used to estimate a lower bound on total TCR beta diversity. TCRdb took the public reads, trimmed them with fastp at Q25, ran MiXCR for clone calling and kept in-frame beta chains. Each entry is one CDR3 protein sequence, shown with its most common DNA and genes. TCRdb, not the original authors, processed these V and J calls. For this sample there are 780,000 or so distinct CDR3 sequences; more than 50% appear just once. In total, the top ten clones hold roughly 25% of the sample.

Donors were 40 or so systemically healthy Caucasian individuals from Russia aged roughly 6 to 90 years. Each donor gave 8 to 10 milliliters of peripheral blood, drawn into EDTA-treated Vacutainer tubes. Ficoll-Paque density-gradient centrifugation was used to isolate PBMCs, with at least 6.5 million per sample. Trizol reagent was used to extract total RNA from PBMCs, with at least 6 micrograms per sample. For every donor, an aliquot of PBMCs went through flow cytometry to measure the percentages of naive CD45RAhigh/CD27high T cells. This sample was included in a study of blood T cells in healthy people across ages (dated by TCRdb to about 2015). Looking at the study overall: In model experiments, template switching captured roughly one uniquely barcoded TCR beta cDNA molecule for every two T cells. Age-related changes in TCR beta repertoire diversity were measured in the study by deep sequencing normalized with unique cDNA molecular identifiers. Donors were grouped into four age groups: young (average approximately 15 years), middle-aged (roughly 38), aged (around 62) and long-lived (just over 80). To avoid experimental bias, donors of different ages were spread randomly across the sequencing lanes. Using the same blood draw, the study looked at two additional independent replicas of 1 million unique cDNA reads for two donors, one aged 18 to 29 and the other aged 80 or older. What the study reported, not specific to this receptor: Donor CMV infection status was unknown, potentially confounding age-related changes in expanded clonotypes. Compared with the aged group, the long-lived group had more naive CD4+ T cells, fewer expanded clones and increased TCR diversity, a pattern suggesting age selection. Total diversity estimates from one million sequenced T cells were considered lower bounds and underestimates. There was a strong correlation between observed TCR beta diversity and the percentage of naive T cells measured by flow cytometry. Conclusive comparison of naive and antigen-experienced compartments was prevented by the profiling of bulk unsorted PBMCs. As age increased, observed TCR beta diversity per million T cells dropped in a roughly linear way, and a significant reduction was already evident by age 40.

The TCR was taken from a man aged 40-49 years in good health. The source material was blood.

The nucleotides are TGTGCCAGCAGTCCCCAGGGATATGCTTCACCCCTCCACTTT. This codes for CASSPQGYASPLHF. The chain is made from TRBV12-3 or TRBV12-4 and TRBJ1-6; tentative D gene TRBD1, with 5 bases matching. V is cut by 5 bases and J by 9 bases, and the space between the germline ends is 14 bases. The CDR3 contains 14 residues, cysteine and phenylalanine counted. Just the 42-base CDR3 DNA is kept, in frame starting at base 1.